A selection of T cell receptor beta chains follows, all from one sample in a study. TCRdb reanalysed the 5' RACE reads using MiXCR and keeps one entry per CDR3 protein. Of tens of thousands of distinct CDR3 sequences in the sample, around 30% were seen once. The sample taken for sequencing was tumor-infiltrating naive CD4+ T cells sorted from the breast tumor. The source of these receptors is a female donor with breast cancer. Both conserved end residues are part of each CDR3. The D gene is left open where the match is weak. The size of a clone is reported for some rows only, either as once, few or many, or as a class for expanded clones.

clone_size	v_call	d_call	j_call	cdr3_nt	cdr3_aa
-	TRBV19	TRBD2	TRBJ2-1	TGTGCCAGTTCCGGGACTAGGCCTTACAATGAGCAGTTCTTC	CASSGTRPYNEQFF
-	TRBV3-1	-	TRBJ1-5	TGTGCCAGCAGCCAAGCCATGAATCAGCCCCAGCATTTT	CASSQAMNQPQHF
many	TRBV29-1	-	TRBJ2-1	TGCAGCGTTGAAGGAGAAATACGATACAATGAGCAGTTCTTC	CSVEGEIRYNEQFF
few	TRBV6-5	-	TRBJ1-1	TGTGCCAGCAGTTACTACAGTTTGAACACTGAAGCTTTCTTT	CASSYYSLNTEAFF
medium-sized	TRBV20-1	TRBD1	TRBJ1-5	TGCAGTGCTAGAGATTGGGGACAGGGCGCGTCGCCCCAGCATTTT	CSARDWGQGASPQHF
-	TRBV12-3/TRBV12-4	TRBD1	TRBJ1-6	TGTGCCAGCAGTTTAGTAACAGGGGGGAATTCACCCCTCCACTTT	CASSLVTGGNSPLHF
medium-sized	TRBV6-6	TRBD2	TRBJ2-2	TGTGCCAGCAGCCTTAGCGGGGGGACCGGGGAGCTGTTTTTT	CASSLSGGTGELFF
-	TRBV20-1	-	TRBJ1-2	TGCAGTGCTAGAGAGGACTCAGGAGGGGGGCCCTCTTCCTATGGCTACACCTTC	CSAREDSGGGPSSYGYTF
-	TRBV4-1	TRBD1	TRBJ2-7	TGCGCCAGCAGCCAAGAGGGGGACAGGGGGCGCGAGCAGTACTTC	CASSQEGDRGREQYF
-	TRBV10-3	-	TRBJ1-3	TGTGCCATCAGTGACAACGCTGGGAACACCATATATTTT	CAISDNAGNTIYF
-	TRBV7-8	-	TRBJ1-1	TGTGCCAGCAGCTTAGAGGCAGGATGGGCTTTCTTT	CASSLEAGWAFF
-	TRBV29-1	-	TRBJ1-1	TGCAGCGTCGGGTGGCAGGCCCGCGGAACTTTCTTT	CSVGWQARGTFF
medium-sized	TRBV15	-	TRBJ1-1	TGTGCCACCAGCAGGGACCGGGTTTTAGGGACTGAAGCTTTCTTT	CATSRDRVLGTEAFF
-	TRBV25-1	-	TRBJ2-3	TGTGCCAGCAGTGACAGCTACACAGATACGCAGTATTTT	CASSDSYTDTQYF
many	TRBV7-7	-	TRBJ2-1	TGTGCTAGCAGCTTAGGGTCAGGGCGAGGCAATGAGCAGTTCTTC	CASSLGSGRGNEQFF
large	TRBV20-1	-	TRBJ1-1	TGCAGTGCTAGACCCAGGAACACTGAAGCTTTCTTT	CSARPRNTEAFF
-	TRBV6-1	-	TRBJ2-7	TGTGCCAGCAGTGTCCCGAGTTACGAGCAGTACTTC	CASSVPSYEQYF
few	TRBV5-1	-	TRBJ2-7	TGCGCCAGCAGCTGGGGGGTTGGAGGACGGGGCTCCTACGAGCAGTACTTC	CASSWGVGGRGSYEQYF
medium-sized	TRBV5-1	TRBD1	TRBJ1-1	TGCGCCAGCGGACAGGGGGCGCTCACTGAAGCTTTCTTT	CASGQGALTEAFF
-	TRBV29-1	-	TRBJ1-1	TGCAGCGGCGAGGGGTTTTACACTGAAGCTTTCTTT	CSGEGFYTEAFF
many	TRBV7-3	-	TRBJ1-1	TGTGCCAGCAGCTCGTCCAGGGAAGCAAGGGCTTTCTTT	CASSSSREARAFF
-	TRBV29-1	-	TRBJ1-5	TGCAGCGTTGGCGGTGGAAATCAGCCCCAGCATTTT	CSVGGGNQPQHF
few	TRBV7-8	-	TRBJ1-5	TGTGCCAGCAGCCCTTCGCGGGGCTTCGGGCCCCAGCATTTT	CASSPSRGFGPQHF